This entry lists 3 T cell receptor beta chains sequenced from one sample in a study of T cells after yellow fever vaccination. TCRdb reanalysed the 5' RACE reads using MiXCR and keeps one entry per CDR3 protein. The sample shows some 250,000 distinct CDR3 sequences, 6.9% of them seen only once. Material: CD4+ T cells sorted from PBMCs, obtained 15 days after the yellow fever booster vaccination. These receptors were obtained from a man aged 30-40 years who received the YFV17D yellow fever vaccine.

At least ten counts were recorded for this clonotype. The chain employs TRBV3-1 and TRBJ2-7; D remains unclear. The CDR3 length is 12 residues. Trimming pared 3 bases from V and 4 bases from J, leaving 7 bases between. The germline V gene has CDR1 LGHDT and CDR2 YNNKEL (reference sequence). CDR3 loop: CASSQTLYEQYF. The CDR3 DNA sequence: TGTGCCAGCAGCCAGACCTTGTACGAGCAGTACTTC.

In its sample, this clonotype was seen a few times. The chain carries TRBV20-1 and TRBJ2-7; 9 bases agree with TRBD1. This CDR3 is 14 amino acids long. Germline V lookup: CDR1 DFQATT, CDR2 SNEGSKA (reference sequence). V trimming: 5 bases; J trimming: 2 bases; junction bases outside the gene matches: 7. This CDR3 reads CSASTGGRAYEQYF. DNA of the CDR3: TGCAGTGCTTCCACAGGGGGCAGGGCCTACGAGCAGTACTTC.

This chain joins TRBV20-1 and TRBJ2-7; 11 bases are a match to TRBD2. The CDR3 contains 15 residues. With V trimmed by 1 base and J by 1 base, 3 bases remained unmatched. The germline CDR1 and CDR2 sequences are DFQATT and SNEGSKA (reference sequence). This CDR3 reads CSARVLAGGSYEQYF. The CDR3, as DNA: TGCAGTGCTAGAGTCCTAGCGGGAGGTTCCTACGAGCAGTACTTC.